The 6 T cell receptor beta chains listed next were all sequenced from one sample in a study of human T cells and chemical hapten exposure. A single record per CDR3 protein comes from TCRdb applying MiXCR to the 5' RACE reads. The sample lists under 150,000 distinct CDR3 sequences, 15% to 20% occurring once. Unfractionated whole blood was the source of the extracted total RNA. The receptors stem from a human donor in good health.

This clonotype came up many times. The chain uses TRBV18 and TRBJ1-1; 7 bases match TRBD1. The CDR3 runs to 15 residues. CDR1 is KGHSH, CDR2 LQKENI, per germline. V was clipped by 4 bases and J by 4 bases; unmatched bases: 9. CDR3 in amino acids: CASSHYNRGGTEAFF. CDR3 coding DNA: TGTGCCAGCTCACACTATAACAGGGGCGGCACTGAAGCTTTCTTT.

This clonotype was observed a few times. The chain uses TRBV20-1 and TRBJ2-1; possible D gene TRBD2, 5 bases. The ends were cut back, 6 bases at V and 10 bases at J, with 19 bases in the middle. CDR3 size: 13 residues. The germline V gene has CDR1 DFQATT and CDR2 SNEGSKA (reference sequence). CDR3: CSAPRGGSREQFF. The CDR3 DNA sequence: TGCAGTGCCCCCCGAGGAGGATCTCGCGAGCAGTTCTTC.

V usage is TRBV24-1 and J usage is TRBJ2-1; 9 bases align to TRBD1. The V and J ends lost 4 bases and 8 bases, in that order; junction bases with no gene match: 11. Germline V lookup: CDR1 KGHDR, CDR2 SFDVKD. This CDR3 spans 16 amino acids. The CDR3 DNA sequence: TGTGCCACCAGTGAACCCCGACAGGGGGGCCGGGATGAGCAGTTCTTC. It encodes CATSEPRQGGRDEQFF.

The chain uses TRBV6-5 and TRBJ1-6, with D perhaps matching TRBD1 (6 bases). The CDR3 consists of 16 residues. Germline CDR1 and CDR2: MNHEY and SVGAGI. V gave up 5 bases and J gave up 11 bases, with 22 bases separating them. CDR3 nucleotides: TGTGCCAGCAGTCGACAGGCTCACTGGGTAGAAACACCCCTCCACTTT. It translates to CASSRQAHWVETPLHF.

This clonotype was seen only a few times. The chain has TRBV28 and TRBJ2-3; either TRBD1 or TRBD2 may supply D (5 bases each). CDR3 length: 15 residues. V lost 2 bases and J lost 3, with 12 bases in between. The germline V gene has CDR1 MDHEN and CDR2 SYDVKM. CDR3 loop: CASSLVGGATDTQYF. The CDR3, as DNA: TGTGCCAGCAGTTTAGTTGGGGGAGCAACAGATACGCAGTATTTT.

The V gene is TRBV20-1, the J gene TRBJ2-1; 11 bases line up with TRBD2. V trimming: 5 bases; J trimming: 6 bases; junction bases outside the gene matches: 9. Looked up from germline, CDR1 is DFQATT and CDR2 is SNEGSKA (reference sequence). This CDR3 spans 15 amino acids. CDR3 protein: CSAPLTSGRPNEQFF. The CDR3 nucleotides are TGCAGTGCTCCCTTAACTAGCGGGAGACCCAATGAGCAGTTCTTC.